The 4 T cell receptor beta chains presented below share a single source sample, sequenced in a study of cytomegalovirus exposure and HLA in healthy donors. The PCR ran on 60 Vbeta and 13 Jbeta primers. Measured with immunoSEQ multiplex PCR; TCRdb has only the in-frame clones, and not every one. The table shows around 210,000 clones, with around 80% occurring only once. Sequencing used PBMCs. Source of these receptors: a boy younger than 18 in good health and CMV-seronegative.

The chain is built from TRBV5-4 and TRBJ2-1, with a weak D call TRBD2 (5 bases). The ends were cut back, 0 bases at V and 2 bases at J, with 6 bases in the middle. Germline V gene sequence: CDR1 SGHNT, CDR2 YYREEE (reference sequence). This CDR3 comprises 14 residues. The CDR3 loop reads CASSLAGTYNEQFF. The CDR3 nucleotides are TGTGCCAGCAGCTTGGCGGGGACCTACAATGAGCAGTTCTTC.

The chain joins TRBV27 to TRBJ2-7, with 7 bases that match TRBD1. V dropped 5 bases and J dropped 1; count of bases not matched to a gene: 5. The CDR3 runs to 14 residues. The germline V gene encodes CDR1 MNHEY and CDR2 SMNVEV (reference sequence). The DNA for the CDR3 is TGTGCCAGCAGTCCGACGACAGGGTCCTACGAGCAGTACTTC. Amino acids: CASSPTTGSYEQYF.

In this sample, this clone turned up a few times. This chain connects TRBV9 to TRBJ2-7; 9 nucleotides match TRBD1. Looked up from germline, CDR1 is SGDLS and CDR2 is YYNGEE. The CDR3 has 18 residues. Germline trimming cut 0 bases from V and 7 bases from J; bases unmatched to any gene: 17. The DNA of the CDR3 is TGTGCCAGCAGCGTAGGGTGGATGGGACAGGGTCCCCGGGGGGAGCAGTACTTC. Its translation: CASSVGWMGQGPRGEQYF.

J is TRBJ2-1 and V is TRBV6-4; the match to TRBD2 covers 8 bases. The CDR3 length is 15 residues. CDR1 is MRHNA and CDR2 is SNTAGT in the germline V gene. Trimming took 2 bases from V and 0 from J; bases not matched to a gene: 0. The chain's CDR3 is CASSDGTSSYNEQFF. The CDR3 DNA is TGTGCCAGCAGTGACGGGACTAGCTCCTACAATGAGCAGTTCTTC.